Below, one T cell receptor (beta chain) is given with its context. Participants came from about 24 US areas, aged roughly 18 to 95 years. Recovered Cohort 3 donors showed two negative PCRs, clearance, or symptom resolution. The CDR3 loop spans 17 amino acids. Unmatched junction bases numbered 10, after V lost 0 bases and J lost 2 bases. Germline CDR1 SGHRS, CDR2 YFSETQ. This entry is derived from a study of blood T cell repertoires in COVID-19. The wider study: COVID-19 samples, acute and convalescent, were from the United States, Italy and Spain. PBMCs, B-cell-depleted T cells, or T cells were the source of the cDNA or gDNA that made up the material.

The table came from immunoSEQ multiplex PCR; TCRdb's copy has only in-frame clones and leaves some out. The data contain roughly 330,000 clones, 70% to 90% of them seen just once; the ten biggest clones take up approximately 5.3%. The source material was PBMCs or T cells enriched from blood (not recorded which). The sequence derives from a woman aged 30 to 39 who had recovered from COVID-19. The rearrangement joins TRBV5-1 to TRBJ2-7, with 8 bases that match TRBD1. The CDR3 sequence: CASSLERTGKFPYEQYF. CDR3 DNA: TGCGCCAGCAGCTTGGAGCGGACAGGGAAATTCCCCTACGAGCAGTACTTC.